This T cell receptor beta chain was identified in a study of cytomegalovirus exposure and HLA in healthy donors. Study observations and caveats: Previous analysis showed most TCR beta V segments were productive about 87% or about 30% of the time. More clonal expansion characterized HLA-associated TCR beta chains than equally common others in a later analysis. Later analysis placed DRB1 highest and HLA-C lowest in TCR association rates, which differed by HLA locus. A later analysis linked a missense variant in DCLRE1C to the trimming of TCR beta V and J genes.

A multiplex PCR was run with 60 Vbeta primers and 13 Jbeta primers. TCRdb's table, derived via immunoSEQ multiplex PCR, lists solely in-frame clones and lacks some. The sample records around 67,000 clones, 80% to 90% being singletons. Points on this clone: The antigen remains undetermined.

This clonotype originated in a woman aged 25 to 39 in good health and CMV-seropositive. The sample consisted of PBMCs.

CDR3 sequence reads: CASSATSGRAHSYEQYF. The CDR3 DNA sequence: TGTGCCAGCAGTGCCACTAGCGGGAGGGCTCACTCCTACGAGCAGTACTTC. The chain couples TRBV28 to TRBJ2-7; 13 bases agree with TRBD2. CDR3 size: 17 residues. Germline CDR1 reads MDHEN; CDR2 reads SYDVKM. With V trimmed by 5 bases and J by 0 bases, 7 bases remained unmatched.